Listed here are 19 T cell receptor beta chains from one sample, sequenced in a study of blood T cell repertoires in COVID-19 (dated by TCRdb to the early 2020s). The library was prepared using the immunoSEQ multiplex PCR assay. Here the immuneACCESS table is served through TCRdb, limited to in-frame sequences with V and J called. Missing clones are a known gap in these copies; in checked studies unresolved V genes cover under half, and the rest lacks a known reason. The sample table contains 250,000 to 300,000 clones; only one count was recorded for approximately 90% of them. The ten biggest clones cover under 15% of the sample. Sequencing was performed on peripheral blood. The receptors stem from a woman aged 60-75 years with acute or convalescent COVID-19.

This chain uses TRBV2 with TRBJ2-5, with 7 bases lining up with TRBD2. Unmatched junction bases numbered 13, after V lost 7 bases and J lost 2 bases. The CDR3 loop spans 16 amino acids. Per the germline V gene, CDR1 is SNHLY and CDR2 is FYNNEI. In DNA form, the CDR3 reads TGTGCCAGCACCCCCTCGGGGGGACTCAATCAAGAGACCCAGTACTTC. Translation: CASTPSGGLNQETQYF.

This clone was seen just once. The CDR3 region is CASSIPNREWNSPLHF. As DNA, the CDR3 is TGTGCCAGCAGTATCCCAAACAGGGAGTGGAATTCACCCCTCCACTTT. This sequence joins TRBV28 and TRBJ1-6; D is perhaps TRBD1 (6 bases). CDR3 size: 16 residues. The V gene lost 5 bases and the J gene lost 7 bases, with 18 bases spanning the gap. The V gene's germline CDR1 is MDHEN and CDR2 SYDVKM.

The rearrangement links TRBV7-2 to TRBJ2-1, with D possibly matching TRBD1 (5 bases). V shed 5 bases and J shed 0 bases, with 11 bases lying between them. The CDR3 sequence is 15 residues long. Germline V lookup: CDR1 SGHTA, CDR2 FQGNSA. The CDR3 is CASSVQESSYNEQFF. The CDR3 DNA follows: TGTGCCAGCAGCGTACAGGAGTCCTCCTACAATGAGCAGTTCTTC.

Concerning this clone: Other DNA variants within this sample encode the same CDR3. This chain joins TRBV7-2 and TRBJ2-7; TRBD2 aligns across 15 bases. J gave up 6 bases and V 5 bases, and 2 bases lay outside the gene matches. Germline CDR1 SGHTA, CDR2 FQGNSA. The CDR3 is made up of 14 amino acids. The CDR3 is CASSLGLAGGEQYF. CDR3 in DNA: TGTGCCAGCAGCCTGGGACTAGCGGGAGGCGAGCAGTACTTC.

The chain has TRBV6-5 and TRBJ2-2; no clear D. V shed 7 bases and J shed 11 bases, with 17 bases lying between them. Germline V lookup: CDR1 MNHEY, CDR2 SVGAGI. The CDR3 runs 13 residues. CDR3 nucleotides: TGTGCCAGCACCGACACCGGTTGGATAGAGCTGTTTTTT. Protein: CASTDTGWIELFF.

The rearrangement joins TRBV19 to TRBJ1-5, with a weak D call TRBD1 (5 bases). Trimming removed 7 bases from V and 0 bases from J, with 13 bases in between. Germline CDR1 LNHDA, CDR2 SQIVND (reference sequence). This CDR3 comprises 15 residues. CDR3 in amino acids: CASKVTGFSNQPQHF. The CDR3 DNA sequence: TGTGCCAGTAAAGTTACAGGCTTTAGCAATCAGCCCCAGCATTTT.

The CDR3 bases are TGTGCCAGCAGCCTTCAGGGGGTTTGGAACACTGAAGCTTTCTTT. This sequence encodes CASSLQGVWNTEAFF. V is TRBV7-9 and J is TRBJ1-1; 7 bases line up with TRBD1. The trim removed 5 bases at V and 1 base at J, leaving 7 bases unmatched. CDR3 length equals 15 residues. Per the germline V gene, CDR1 is SEHNR and CDR2 is FQNEAQ (reference sequence).

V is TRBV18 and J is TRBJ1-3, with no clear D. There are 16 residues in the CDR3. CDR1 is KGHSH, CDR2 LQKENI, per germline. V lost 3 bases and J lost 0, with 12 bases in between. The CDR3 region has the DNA TGTGCCAGCTCACCGGTGGCGGCCATCTCTGGAAACACCATATATTTT. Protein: CASSPVAAISGNTIYF.

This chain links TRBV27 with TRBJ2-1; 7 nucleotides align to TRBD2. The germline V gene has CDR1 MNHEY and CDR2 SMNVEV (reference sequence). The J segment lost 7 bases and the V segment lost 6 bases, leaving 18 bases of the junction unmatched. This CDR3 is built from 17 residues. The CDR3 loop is CASSFAGVLGRDNEQFF. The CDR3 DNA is TGTGCCAGCAGCTTCGCGGGGGTCCTAGGGCGGGATAATGAGCAGTTCTTC.

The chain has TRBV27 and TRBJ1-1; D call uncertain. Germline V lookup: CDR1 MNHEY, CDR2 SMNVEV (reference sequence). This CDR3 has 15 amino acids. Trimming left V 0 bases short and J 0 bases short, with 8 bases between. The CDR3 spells CASSLSERVNTEAFF. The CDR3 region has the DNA TGTGCCAGCAGTTTATCCGAGCGGGTGAACACTGAAGCTTTCTTT.

CDR3: CASSVVAGGPSGELFF. CDR3 DNA: TGTGCCAGCAGCGTAGTAGCGGGGGGGCCGTCCGGGGAGCTGTTTTTT. This chain links TRBV9 with TRBJ2-2, with 11 bases that match TRBD2. V shed 0 bases and J 6 bases; nucleotides not matched to a gene: 4. The CDR3 consists of 16 residues. Germline V gives CDR1 SGDLS, CDR2 YYNGEE. The entire variable domain, with the rest obtained from reference TRBV9 and TRBJ2-2, is as follows: DSGVTQTPKHLITATGQRVTLRCSPRSGDLSVYWYQQSLDQGLQFLIQYYNGEERAKGNILERFSAQQFPDLHSELNLSSLELGDSALYFCASSVVAGGPSGELFFGEGSRLTVL.

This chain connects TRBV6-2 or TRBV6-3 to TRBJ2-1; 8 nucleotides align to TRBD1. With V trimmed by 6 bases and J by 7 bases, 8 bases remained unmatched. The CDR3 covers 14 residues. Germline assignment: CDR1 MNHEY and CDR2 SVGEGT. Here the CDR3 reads CASSRGLTTNEQFF. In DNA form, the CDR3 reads TGTGCCAGCAGCAGGGGGCTTACCACGAATGAGCAGTTCTTC.

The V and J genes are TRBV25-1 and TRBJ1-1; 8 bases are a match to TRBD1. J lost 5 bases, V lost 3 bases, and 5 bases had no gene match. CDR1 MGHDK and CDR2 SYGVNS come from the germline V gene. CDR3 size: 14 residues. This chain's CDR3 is CASSDRGPKTEAFF. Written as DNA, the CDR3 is TGTGCCAGCAGTGACAGGGGGCCGAAGACTGAAGCTTTCTTT.

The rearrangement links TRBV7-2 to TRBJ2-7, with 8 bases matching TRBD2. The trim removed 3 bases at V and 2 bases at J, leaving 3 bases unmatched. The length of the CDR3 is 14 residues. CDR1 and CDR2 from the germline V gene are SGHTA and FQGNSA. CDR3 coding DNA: TGTGCCAGCAGCTTGAGCGGGGGTACCTACGAGCAGTACTTC. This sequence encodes CASSLSGGTYEQYF.

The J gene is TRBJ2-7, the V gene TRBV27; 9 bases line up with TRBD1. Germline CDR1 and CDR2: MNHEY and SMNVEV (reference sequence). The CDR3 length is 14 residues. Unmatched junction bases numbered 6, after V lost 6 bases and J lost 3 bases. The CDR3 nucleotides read TGTGCCAGCAGGTCCGGGACAGGGTACTACGAGCAGTACTTC. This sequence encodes CASRSGTGYYEQYF.

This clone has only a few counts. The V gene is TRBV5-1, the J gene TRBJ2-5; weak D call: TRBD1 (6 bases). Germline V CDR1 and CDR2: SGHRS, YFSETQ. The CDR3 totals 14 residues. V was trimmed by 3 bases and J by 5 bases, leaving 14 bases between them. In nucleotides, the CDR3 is TGCGCCAGCAGCTCTACAGGGCTTTCCGAGACCCAGTACTTC. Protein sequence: CASSSTGLSETQYF.

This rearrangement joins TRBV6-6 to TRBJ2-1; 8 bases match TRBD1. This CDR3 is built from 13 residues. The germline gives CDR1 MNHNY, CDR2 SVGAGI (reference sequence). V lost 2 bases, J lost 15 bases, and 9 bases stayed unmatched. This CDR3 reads CASSYTSRQGTFF. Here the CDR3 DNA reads TGTGCCAGCAGTTACACCTCGCGACAGGGGACGTTCTTC.

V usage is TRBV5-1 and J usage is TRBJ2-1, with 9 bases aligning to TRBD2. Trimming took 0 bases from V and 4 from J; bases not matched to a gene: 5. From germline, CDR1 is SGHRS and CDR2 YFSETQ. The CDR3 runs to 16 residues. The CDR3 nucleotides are TGCGCCAGCAGCTTGGGGCTAGCGGGGTCATACAATGAGCAGTTCTTC. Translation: CASSLGLAGSYNEQFF. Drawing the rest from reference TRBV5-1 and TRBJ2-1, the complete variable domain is KAGVTQTPRYLIKTRGQQVTLSCSPISGHRSVSWYQQTPGQGLQFLFEYFSETQRNKGNFPGRFSGRQFSNSRSEMNVSTLELGDSALYLCASSLGLAGSYNEQFFGPGTRLTVL.

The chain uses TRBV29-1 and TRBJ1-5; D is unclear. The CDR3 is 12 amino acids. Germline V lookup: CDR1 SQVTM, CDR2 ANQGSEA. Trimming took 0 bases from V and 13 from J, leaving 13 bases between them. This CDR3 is CSVEDDLLFQHF. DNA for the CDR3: TGCAGCGTTGAAGACGACCTACTATTTCAGCATTTT.